A selection of T cell receptor beta chains follows, all from one sample in a study of Ad26.COV2.S vaccination and SARS-CoV-2 variants. TCRdb's table, derived via immunoSEQ multiplex PCR, lists solely in-frame clones and lacks some. The sample has 300,000 to 350,000 clones, less than 90% seen once. The specimen comprised peripheral blood, sampled in a trial of Ad26.COV2.S vaccine versus placebo. These receptors were taken from a person aged 18-65 years who received the Ad26.COV2.S COVID-19 vaccine or a placebo. Both conserved end residues are part of each CDR3. Each record gives: D gene, V gene, clone size, J gene, CDR3 protein, CDR3 DNA. D genes are given only for firm matches. The size of a clone is reported for some rows only, either as once, few or many, or as a class for expanded clones.

D: .
V: TRBV7-9
size: .
J: TRBJ1-4
CDR3: CASSSSIGKLFF
DNA: TGTGCCAGCAGCTCCTCTATCGGAAAACTGTTTTTT

D: .
V: TRBV27
size: .
J: TRBJ1-3
CDR3: CASRNGKSGNTIYF
DNA: TGTGCCAGCCGGAACGGGAAGAGTGGAAACACCATATATTTT

D: .
V: TRBV2
size: .
J: TRBJ2-7
CDR3: CASSEVETGYF
DNA: TGTGCCAGCAGTGAAGTGGAGACAGGGTACTTC

D: TRBD2
V: TRBV4-2
size: .
J: TRBJ2-5
CDR3: CASSQRLAGGQETQYF
DNA: TGTGCCAGCAGCCAACGACTAGCGGGGGGGCAAGAGACCCAGTACTTC

D: .
V: TRBV6-5
size: .
J: TRBJ1-1
CDR3: CASRTAGYGVAFF
DNA: TGTGCCAGCAGGACCGCGGGGTACGGTGTCGCTTTCTTT

D: .
V: TRBV18
size: .
J: TRBJ1-1
CDR3: CASSPQRHEAFF
DNA: TGTGCCAGCTCACCGCAGAGGCATGAAGCTTTCTTT

D: TRBD2
V: TRBV3-1/TRBV3-2
size: .
J: TRBJ2-3
CDR3: CASSQASGVYTDTQYF
DNA: TGTGCCAGCAGCCAAGCTAGCGGGGTGTACACAGATACGCAGTATTTT

D: TRBD1
V: TRBV29-1
size: .
J: TRBJ1-2
CDR3: CSVAGGASGYTF
DNA: TGCAGCGTTGCAGGGGGCGCCTCGGGCTACACCTTC

D: .
V: TRBV7-8
size: once
J: TRBJ2-7
CDR3: CASSLYGEQYF
DNA: TGTGCCAGCAGCTTATACGGCGAGCAGTACTTC

D: TRBD1
V: TRBV5-1
size: .
J: TRBJ1-1
CDR3: CASSERTRGTEAFF
DNA: TGCGCCAGCAGCGAGCGGACCAGGGGGACTGAAGCTTTCTTT

D: TRBD1
V: TRBV4-1
size: .
J: TRBJ1-3
CDR3: CASSQDLRLGQGKANTIYF
DNA: TGCGCCAGCAGCCAAGATTTAAGGTTGGGACAGGGGAAGGCGAACACCATATATTTT

D: .
V: TRBV4-3
size: .
J: TRBJ2-6
CDR3: CASSHGTPGANVLTF
DNA: TGCGCCAGCAGCCACGGGACACCTGGGGCCAACGTCCTGACTTTC

D: .
V: TRBV28
size: .
J: TRBJ1-1
CDR3: CASSLIGQLLMNTEAFF
DNA: TGTGCCAGCAGTTTAATCGGTCAGCTTCTCATGAACACTGAAGCTTTCTTT

D: .
V: TRBV6-2/TRBV6-3
size: .
J: TRBJ2-7
CDR3: CASSSLLRGSSYEQYF
DNA: TGTGCCAGCAGCTCCTTGCTCCGGGGGTCTTCCTACGAGCAGTACTTC

D: .
V: TRBV19
size: .
J: TRBJ2-2
CDR3: CASIDTSNTGELFF
DNA: TGTGCCAGTATAGACACTTCGAACACCGGGGAGCTGTTTTTT

D: .
V: TRBV3-1/TRBV3-2
size: .
J: TRBJ1-1
CDR3: CASSQEGPRGTEAFF
DNA: TGTGCCAGCAGCCAAGAAGGGCCTCGGGGAACTGAAGCTTTCTTT

D: TRBD1
V: TRBV4-1
size: .
J: TRBJ2-7
CDR3: CASSHGTGGARSGYEQYF
DNA: TGCGCCAGCAGCCACGGGACAGGGGGCGCTCGGAGTGGGTACGAGCAGTACTTC

D: .
V: TRBV2
size: .
J: TRBJ1-5
CDR3: CASSQNSNQPQHF
DNA: TGTGCCAGCAGTCAGAATAGCAATCAGCCCCAGCATTTT

D: .
V: TRBV14
size: .
J: TRBJ1-1
CDR3: CASSQNEGVGTEAFF
DNA: TGTGCCAGCAGCCAAAATGAGGGAGTCGGCACTGAAGCTTTCTTT

D: .
V: TRBV7-9
size: .
J: TRBJ1-3
CDR3: CASSQGSGGNTIYF
DNA: TGTGCCAGCAGCCAGGGTTCAGGTGGAAACACCATATATTTT

D: .
V: TRBV7-9
size: .
J: TRBJ2-6
CDR3: CASNLGHSGANVLTF
DNA: TGTGCCAGCAACCTAGGCCACTCTGGGGCCAACGTCCTGACTTTC

D: TRBD2
V: TRBV24-1
size: once
J: TRBJ2-5
CDR3: CATSAPPGGEETQYF
DNA: TGTGCCACCAGTGCTCCCCCCGGGGGGGAAGAGACCCAGTACTTC

D: TRBD1
V: TRBV27
size: .
J: TRBJ2-3
CDR3: CASSAGTGSTDTQYF
DNA: TGTGCCAGCAGCGCAGGGACAGGGTCGACAGATACGCAGTATTTT

D: .
V: TRBV19
size: .
J: TRBJ2-1
CDR3: CASSIRRDEQFF
DNA: TGTGCCAGTAGTATCAGAAGGGATGAGCAGTTCTTC

D: TRBD1
V: TRBV7-6
size: .
J: TRBJ2-7
CDR3: CASSSYRDSSYEQYF
DNA: TGTGCCAGCAGCTCATACCGGGACAGCTCCTACGAGCAGTACTTC

D: .
V: TRBV7-9
size: .
J: TRBJ2-2
CDR3: CASSFPRHSPVYGTGELFF
DNA: TGTGCCAGCAGCTTTCCGAGACACAGTCCCGTTTATGGGACCGGGGAGCTGTTTTTT

D: TRBD1
V: TRBV19
size: .
J: TRBJ2-3
CDR3: CASSIAGGRTDTQYF
DNA: TGTGCCAGTAGTATCGCAGGGGGCCGAACAGATACGCAGTATTTT

D: .
V: TRBV4-2
size: .
J: TRBJ2-7
CDR3: CASSQVHREFYEQYF
DNA: TGTGCCAGCAGCCAAGTCCACAGAGAATTCTACGAGCAGTACTTC

D: .
V: TRBV27
size: .
J: TRBJ2-7
CDR3: CASKDSGLSSYEQYF
DNA: TGTGCCAGCAAGGATAGCGGCTTGAGCTCCTACGAGCAGTACTTC

D: TRBD2
V: TRBV5-4
size: .
J: TRBJ2-1
CDR3: CATQRASGSRAYNEQFF
DNA: TGTGCCACCCAGCGGGCTAGCGGGAGCAGGGCCTACAATGAGCAGTTCTTC

D: .
V: TRBV19
size: once
J: TRBJ1-5
CDR3: CASSIHGAGTQHF
DNA: TGTGCCAGTAGTATACATGGGGCGGGAACCCAGCATTTT

D: .
V: TRBV28
size: few
J: TRBJ1-3
CDR3: CASSFQGGSGNTIYF
DNA: TGTGCCAGCAGTTTCCAGGGCGGCTCTGGAAACACCATATATTTT

D: TRBD2
V: TRBV4-1
size: .
J: TRBJ2-1
CDR3: CASSQEKRDGNEQFF
DNA: TGCGCCAGCAGCCAAGAAAAGCGGGACGGCAATGAGCAGTTCTTC

D: .
V: TRBV19
size: .
J: TRBJ1-2
CDR3: CASSRQELYGYTF
DNA: TGTGCCAGTAGTCGACAGGAGCTCTATGGCTACACCTTC

D: .
V: TRBV7-2
size: .
J: TRBJ2-1
CDR3: CASSLVEQYNEQFF
DNA: TGTGCCAGCAGCTTAGTAGAACAGTACAATGAGCAGTTCTTC

D: TRBD1
V: TRBV3-1/TRBV3-2
size: .
J: TRBJ2-1
CDR3: CASSQGAGGSYNEQFF
DNA: TGTGCCAGCAGCCAAGGGGCAGGGGGATCCTACAATGAGCAGTTCTTC

D: .
V: TRBV5-6
size: .
J: TRBJ2-3
CDR3: CASSLRGADTQYF
DNA: TGTGCCAGCAGCCTCCGAGGGGCAGATACGCAGTATTTT

D: TRBD2
V: TRBV6-6
size: .
J: TRBJ2-2
CDR3: CASSQGLAGVGGGELFF
DNA: TGTGCCAGCAGTCAGGGACTAGCGGGAGTCGGTGGCGGGGAGCTGTTTTTT

D: TRBD1
V: TRBV5-6
size: .
J: TRBJ1-3
CDR3: CASSFTGVSSGNTIYF
DNA: TGTGCCAGCAGCTTCACAGGGGTGAGCTCTGGAAACACCATATATTTT

D: .
V: TRBV28
size: .
J: TRBJ1-5
CDR3: CASSLNNQPQHF
DNA: TGTGCCAGCAGTTTGAACAATCAGCCCCAGCATTTT

D: .
V: TRBV3-1/TRBV3-2
size: once
J: TRBJ1-5
CDR3: CASSQEGMAQHF
DNA: TGTGCCAGCAGCCAGGAGGGCATGGCCCAGCATTTT

D: .
V: TRBV11-2
size: .
J: TRBJ2-5
CDR3: CASSGTGFVGQQETQYF
DNA: TGTGCCAGCAGCGGAACAGGGTTTGTGGGCCAACAAGAGACCCAGTACTTC

D: .
V: TRBV6-4
size: few
J: TRBJ2-6
CDR3: CASSPGVSGANVLTF
DNA: TGTGCCAGCAGCCCGGGTGTCTCTGGGGCCAACGTCCTGACTTTC

D: .
V: TRBV7-8
size: .
J: TRBJ2-1
CDR3: CASSLGLRISSYNEQFF
DNA: TGTGCCAGCAGCTTAGGATTGCGAATTAGCTCCTACAATGAGCAGTTCTTC

D: TRBD1
V: TRBV4-2
size: .
J: TRBJ2-7
CDR3: CASSQEGQDGAQYF
DNA: TGTGCCAGCAGCCAAGAAGGACAGGATGGAGCGCAGTACTTC

D: .
V: TRBV19
size: .
J: TRBJ1-6
CDR3: CASSTKESSYNSPLHF
DNA: TGTGCCAGTAGTACGAAGGAGAGCTCCTATAATTCACCCCTCCACTTT

D: .
V: TRBV7-6
size: once
J: TRBJ2-7
CDR3: CASSLARSSYEQYF
DNA: TGTGCCAGCAGCTTAGCCCGTTCGTCCTACGAGCAGTACTTC

D: TRBD2
V: TRBV10-3
size: .
J: TRBJ2-5
CDR3: CAISESGTSGGGETQYF
DNA: TGTGCCATCAGTGAATCCGGGACTAGCGGAGGGGGAGAGACCCAGTACTTC

D: .
V: TRBV6-6
size: .
J: TRBJ2-5
CDR3: CASSYSMGGTDQYF
DNA: TGTGCCAGCAGTTACTCGATGGGCGGGACGGACCAGTACTTC

D: TRBD1
V: TRBV4-1
size: .
J: TRBJ1-2
CDR3: CASSRTGGTGLYGYTF
DNA: TGCGCCAGCAGCCGCACGGGTGGGACAGGGCTCTATGGCTACACCTTC

D: .
V: TRBV29-1
size: .
J: TRBJ1-5
CDR3: CSVGDGNQPQHF
DNA: TGCAGCGTGGGGGACGGAAATCAGCCCCAGCATTTT

D: .
V: TRBV6-5
size: .
J: TRBJ2-3
CDR3: CASSSRHYGENTQYF
DNA: TGTGCCAGCAGTTCCAGGCACTACGGTGAGAATACGCAGTATTTT

D: .
V: TRBV11-2
size: .
J: TRBJ2-2
CDR3: CASSRSREGTGELFF
DNA: TGTGCCAGCAGCAGATCCAGGGAAGGCACCGGGGAGCTGTTTTTT

D: TRBD2
V: TRBV27
size: once
J: TRBJ2-5
CDR3: CASSLGTSGTTQETQYF
DNA: TGTGCCAGCAGTCTAGGGACTAGCGGGACTACTCAAGAGACCCAGTACTTC